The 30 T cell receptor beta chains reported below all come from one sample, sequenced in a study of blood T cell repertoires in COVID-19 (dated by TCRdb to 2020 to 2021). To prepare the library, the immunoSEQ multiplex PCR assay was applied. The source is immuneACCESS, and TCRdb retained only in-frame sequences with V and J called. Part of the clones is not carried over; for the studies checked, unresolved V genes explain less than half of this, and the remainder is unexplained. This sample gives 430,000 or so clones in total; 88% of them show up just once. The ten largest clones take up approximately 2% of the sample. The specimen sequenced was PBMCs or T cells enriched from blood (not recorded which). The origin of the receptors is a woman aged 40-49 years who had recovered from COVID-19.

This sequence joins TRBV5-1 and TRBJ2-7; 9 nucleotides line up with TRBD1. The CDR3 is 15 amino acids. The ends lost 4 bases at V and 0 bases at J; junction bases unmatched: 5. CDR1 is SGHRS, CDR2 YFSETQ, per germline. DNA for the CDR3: TGCGCCAGCAGCCCGGGGACAGGGTACTCCTACGAGCAGTACTTC. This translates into CASSPGTGYSYEQYF.

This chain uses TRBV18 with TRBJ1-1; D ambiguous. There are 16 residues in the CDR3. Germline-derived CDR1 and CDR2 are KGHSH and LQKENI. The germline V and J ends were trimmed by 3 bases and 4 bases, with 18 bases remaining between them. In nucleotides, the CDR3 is TGTGCCAGCTCACCCGTCTCCCGGCAGCGAGCCACTGAAGCTTTCTTT. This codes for CASSPVSRQRATEAFF. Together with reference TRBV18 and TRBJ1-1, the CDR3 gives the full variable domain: NAGVMQNPRHLVRRRGQEARLRCSPMKGHSHVYWYRQLPEEGLKFMVYLQKENIIDESGMPKERFSAEFPKEGPSILRIQQVVRGDSAAYFCASSPVSRQRATEAFFGQGTRLTVV.

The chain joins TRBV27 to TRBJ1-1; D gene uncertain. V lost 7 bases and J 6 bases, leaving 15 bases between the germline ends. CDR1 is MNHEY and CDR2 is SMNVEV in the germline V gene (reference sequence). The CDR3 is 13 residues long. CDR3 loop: CASTYAGSSEAFF. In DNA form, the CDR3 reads TGTGCCAGCACTTATGCCGGGTCTTCTGAAGCTTTCTTT.

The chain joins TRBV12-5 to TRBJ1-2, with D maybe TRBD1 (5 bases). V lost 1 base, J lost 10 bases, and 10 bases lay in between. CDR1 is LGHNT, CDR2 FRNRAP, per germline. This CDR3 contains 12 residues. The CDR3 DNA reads TGTGCTAGTGGTTTGGCCGACAGCCACTACACCTTC. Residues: CASGLADSHYTF.

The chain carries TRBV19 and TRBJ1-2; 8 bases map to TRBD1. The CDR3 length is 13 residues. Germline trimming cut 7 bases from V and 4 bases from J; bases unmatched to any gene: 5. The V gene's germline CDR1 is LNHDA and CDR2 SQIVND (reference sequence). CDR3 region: CASTKGTGYGYTF. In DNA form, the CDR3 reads TGTGCCAGTACCAAAGGGACAGGCTATGGCTACACCTTC.

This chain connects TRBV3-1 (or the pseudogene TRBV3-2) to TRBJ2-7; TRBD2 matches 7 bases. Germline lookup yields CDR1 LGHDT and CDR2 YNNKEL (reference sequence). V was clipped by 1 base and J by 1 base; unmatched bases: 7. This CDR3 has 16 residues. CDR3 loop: CASSQGGSGWSYEQYF. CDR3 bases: TGTGCCAGCAGCCAAGGGGGTAGCGGGTGGTCCTACGAGCAGTACTTC.

The CDR3, as DNA: TGTGCCAGCACCGCCGGGACTAGCGGGAGTTTGGAGACCCAGTACTTC. It codes for CASTAGTSGSLETQYF. V usage is TRBV7-2 and J usage is TRBJ2-5; 14 bases line up with TRBD2. Trimming at V came to 7 bases and at J to 5 bases, leaving 9 bases not matched to a gene. Per germline, CDR1 SGHTA and CDR2 FQGNSA. The length of the CDR3 is 16 residues.

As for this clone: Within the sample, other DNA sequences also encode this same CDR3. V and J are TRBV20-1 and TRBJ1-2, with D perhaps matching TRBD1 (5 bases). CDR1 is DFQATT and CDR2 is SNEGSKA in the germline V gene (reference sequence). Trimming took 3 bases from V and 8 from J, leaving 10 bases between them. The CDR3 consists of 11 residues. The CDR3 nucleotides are TGCAGTGCTAGGGGGGGTGGAGGCTACACCTTC. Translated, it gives CSARGGGGYTF.

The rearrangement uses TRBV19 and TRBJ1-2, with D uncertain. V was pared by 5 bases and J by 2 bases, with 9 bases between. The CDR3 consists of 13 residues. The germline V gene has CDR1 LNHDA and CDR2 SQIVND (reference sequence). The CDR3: CASSRAGNYGYTF. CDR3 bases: TGTGCCAGTAGTCGGGCGGGGAACTATGGCTACACCTTC.

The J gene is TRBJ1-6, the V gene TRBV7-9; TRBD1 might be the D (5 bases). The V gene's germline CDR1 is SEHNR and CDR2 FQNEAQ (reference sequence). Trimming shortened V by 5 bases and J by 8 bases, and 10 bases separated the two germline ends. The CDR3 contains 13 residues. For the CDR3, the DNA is TGTGCCAGCAGCATTCAACAGGATTCACCCCTCCACTTT. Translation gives CASSIQQDSPLHF.

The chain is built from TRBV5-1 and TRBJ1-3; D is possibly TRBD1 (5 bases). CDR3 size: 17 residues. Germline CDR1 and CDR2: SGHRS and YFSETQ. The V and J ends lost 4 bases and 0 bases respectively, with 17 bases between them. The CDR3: CASSPSPQGLSGNTIYF. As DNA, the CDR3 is TGCGCCAGCAGCCCGTCCCCTCAGGGCCTCTCTGGAAACACCATATATTTT. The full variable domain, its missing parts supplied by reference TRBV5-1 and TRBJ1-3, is KAGVTQTPRYLIKTRGQQVTLSCSPISGHRSVSWYQQTPGQGLQFLFEYFSETQRNKGNFPGRFSGRQFSNSRSEMNVSTLELGDSALYLCASSPSPQGLSGNTIYFGEGSWLTVV.

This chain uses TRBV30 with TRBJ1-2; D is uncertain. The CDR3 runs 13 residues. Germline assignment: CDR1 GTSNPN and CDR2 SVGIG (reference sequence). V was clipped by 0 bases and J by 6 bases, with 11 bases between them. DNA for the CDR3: TGTGCCTGGAGTGTATCCGGTGGTAATGGCTACACCTTC. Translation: CAWSVSGGNGYTF.

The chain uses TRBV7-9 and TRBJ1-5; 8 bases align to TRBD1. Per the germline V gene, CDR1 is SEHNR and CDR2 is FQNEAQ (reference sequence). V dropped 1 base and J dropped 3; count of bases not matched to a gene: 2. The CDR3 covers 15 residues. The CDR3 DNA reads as TGTGCCAGCAGCTTAGGACAGGGGAACAATCAGCCCCAGCATTTT. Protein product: CASSLGQGNNQPQHF.

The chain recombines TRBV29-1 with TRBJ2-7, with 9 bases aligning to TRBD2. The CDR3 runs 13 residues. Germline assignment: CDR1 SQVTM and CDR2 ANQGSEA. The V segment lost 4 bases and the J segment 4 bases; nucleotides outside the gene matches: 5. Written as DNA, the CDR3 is TGCAGCGTTGTTCTAGCGGGAACGTACGAGCAGTACTTC. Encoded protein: CSVVLAGTYEQYF.

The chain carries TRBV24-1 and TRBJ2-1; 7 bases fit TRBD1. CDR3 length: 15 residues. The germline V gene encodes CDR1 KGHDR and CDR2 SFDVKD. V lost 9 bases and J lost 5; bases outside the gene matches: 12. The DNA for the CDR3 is TGTGCCACCGCTTCGGGACAGCCACCAAACAATGAGCAGTTCTTC. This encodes CATASGQPPNNEQFF.

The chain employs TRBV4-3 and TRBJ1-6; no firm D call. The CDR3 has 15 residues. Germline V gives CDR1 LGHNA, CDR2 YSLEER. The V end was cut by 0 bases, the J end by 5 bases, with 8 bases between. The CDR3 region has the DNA TGCGCCAGCAGCCAAGAGTTAGCGAATAATTCACCCCTCCACTTT. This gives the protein CASSQELANNSPLHF.

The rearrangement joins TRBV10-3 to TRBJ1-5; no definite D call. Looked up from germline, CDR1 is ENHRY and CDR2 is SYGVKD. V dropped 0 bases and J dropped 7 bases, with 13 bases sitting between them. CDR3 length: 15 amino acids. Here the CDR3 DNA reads TGTGCCATCAGTGAGTCTGACAAAGCGGGGCAGCCCCAGCATTTT. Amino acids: CAISESDKAGQPQHF.

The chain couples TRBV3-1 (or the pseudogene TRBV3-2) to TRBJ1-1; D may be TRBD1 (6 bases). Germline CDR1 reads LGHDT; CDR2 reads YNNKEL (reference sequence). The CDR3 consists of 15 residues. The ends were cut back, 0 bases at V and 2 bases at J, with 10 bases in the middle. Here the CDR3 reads CASSQDCRGNTEAFF. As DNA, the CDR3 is TGTGCCAGCAGCCAAGACTGCAGGGGAAACACTGAAGCTTTCTTT.

CDR3 region: CASRIEGARDEQYF. The CDR3 coding sequence is TGTGCCAGCAGGATTGAGGGGGCGCGTGACGAGCAGTACTTC. V and J are TRBV6-5 and TRBJ2-7; 7 bases align to TRBD1. From germline, CDR1 is MNHEY and CDR2 SVGAGI. The CDR3 is made up of 14 amino acids. Unmatched junction bases numbered 10, after V lost 6 bases and J lost 5 bases.

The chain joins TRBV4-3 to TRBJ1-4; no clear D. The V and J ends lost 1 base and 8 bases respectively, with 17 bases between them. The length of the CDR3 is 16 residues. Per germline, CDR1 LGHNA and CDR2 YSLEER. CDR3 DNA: TGCGCCAGCAGCCAAGCAATGCGGAGGGATCTGGAAAAACTGTTTTTT. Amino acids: CASSQAMRRDLEKLFF.

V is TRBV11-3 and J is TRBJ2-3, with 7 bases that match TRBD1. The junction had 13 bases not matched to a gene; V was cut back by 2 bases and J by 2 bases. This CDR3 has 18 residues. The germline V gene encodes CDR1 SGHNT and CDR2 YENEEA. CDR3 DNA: TGTGCCAGCAGCTTATCTCCTACGGGACAGACCTTCACAGATACGCAGTATTTT. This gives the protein CASSLSPTGQTFTDTQYF.

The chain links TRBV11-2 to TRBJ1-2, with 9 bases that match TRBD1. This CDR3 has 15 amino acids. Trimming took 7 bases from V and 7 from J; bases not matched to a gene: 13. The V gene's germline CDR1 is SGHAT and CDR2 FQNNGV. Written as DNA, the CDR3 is TGTGCCAGCACAACAGGGGGCCTCCTCCCGGGTGGCTACACCTTC. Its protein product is CASTTGGLLPGGYTF.

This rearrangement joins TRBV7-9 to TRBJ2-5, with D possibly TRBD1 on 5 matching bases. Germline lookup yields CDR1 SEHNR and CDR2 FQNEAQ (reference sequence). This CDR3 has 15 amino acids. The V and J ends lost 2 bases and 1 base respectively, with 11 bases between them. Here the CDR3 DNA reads TGTGCCAGCAGCTTACTGTCGGACATCCAAGAGACCCAGTACTTC. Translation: CASSLLSDIQETQYF.

The CDR3 reads CASCTLSEQFF. CDR3 DNA sequence: TGCGCCAGCTGTACGCTCAGTGAGCAGTTCTTC. The gene calls are TRBV5-1 and TRBJ2-1; D not certain. The germline V gene encodes CDR1 SGHRS and CDR2 YFSETQ. V lost 7 bases and J lost 9, with 11 bases in between. This CDR3 contains 11 residues.

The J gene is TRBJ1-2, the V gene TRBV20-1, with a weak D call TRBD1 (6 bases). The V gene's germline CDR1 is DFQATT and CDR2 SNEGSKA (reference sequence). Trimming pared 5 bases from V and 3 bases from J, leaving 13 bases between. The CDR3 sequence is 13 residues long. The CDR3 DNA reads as TGCAGTGCTGGTGACAGGCCTGACTATGGCTACACCTTC. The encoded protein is CSAGDRPDYGYTF.

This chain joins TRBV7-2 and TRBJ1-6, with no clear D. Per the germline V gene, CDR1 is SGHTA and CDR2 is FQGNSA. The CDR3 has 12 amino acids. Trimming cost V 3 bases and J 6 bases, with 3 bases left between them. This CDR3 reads CASSLSNSPLHF. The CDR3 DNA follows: TGTGCCAGCAGCTTGAGTAATTCACCCCTCCACTTT.

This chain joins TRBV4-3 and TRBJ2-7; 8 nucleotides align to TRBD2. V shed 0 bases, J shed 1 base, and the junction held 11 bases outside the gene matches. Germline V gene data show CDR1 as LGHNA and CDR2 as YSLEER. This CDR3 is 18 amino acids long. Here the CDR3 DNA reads TGCGCCAGCAGCCAAGATGGGCGGGGTAGCGGGATTTCCTACGAGCAGTACTTC. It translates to CASSQDGRGSGISYEQYF.

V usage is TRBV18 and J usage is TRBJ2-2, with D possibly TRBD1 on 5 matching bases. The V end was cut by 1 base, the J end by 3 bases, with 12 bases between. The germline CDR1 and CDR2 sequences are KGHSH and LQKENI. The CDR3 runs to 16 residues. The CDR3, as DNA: TGTGCCAGCTCACCACTCGAGTCAGGGTACACCGGGGAGCTGTTTTTT. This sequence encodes CASSPLESGYTGELFF. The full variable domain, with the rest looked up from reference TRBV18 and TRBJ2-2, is NAGVMQNPRHLVRRRGQEARLRCSPMKGHSHVYWYRQLPEEGLKFMVYLQKENIIDESGMPKERFSAEFPKEGPSILRIQQVVRGDSAAYFCASSPLESGYTGELFFGEGSRLTVL.

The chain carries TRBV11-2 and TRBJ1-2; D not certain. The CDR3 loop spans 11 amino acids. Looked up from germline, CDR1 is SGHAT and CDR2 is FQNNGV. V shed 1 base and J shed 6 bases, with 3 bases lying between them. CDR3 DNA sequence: TGTGCCAGCAGCTTAGGCGATGGCTACACCTTC. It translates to CASSLGDGYTF.

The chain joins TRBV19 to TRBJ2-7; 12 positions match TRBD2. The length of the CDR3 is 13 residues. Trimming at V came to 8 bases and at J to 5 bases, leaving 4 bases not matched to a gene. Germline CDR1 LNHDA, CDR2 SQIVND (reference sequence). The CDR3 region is CASETSGSHEQYF. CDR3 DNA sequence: TGTGCCAGTGAGACTAGCGGGAGCCACGAGCAGTACTTC.